Reported below is one T cell receptor (beta chain). This clone was recorded once. Its antigen is not yet known. No base qualities exist here, and no much larger clone lies one base off it. This specimen comes from a study of cytomegalovirus exposure and HLA in healthy donors (dated by TCRdb to 2017 to 2019). For context, the study as a whole: In an earlier analysis of approximately 500 of the donors, about 260 Gb of sequence data and just under 120 million unique TCR beta sequences from 180 million or so T cells were reported. An early release covering over 500 HLA-typed donors comprised 250 to 350 gigabases of sequencing data and approximately 80 million unique TCR sequences. The genetic ancestry cluster associated with self-reported Caucasian donors included approximately 85% of the roughly 380 genotyped donors. The study aimed to test whether signatures of past pathogen exposure could be identified by cataloging public T cell receptors. The study used immunosequencing to profile the T cell repertoires of approximately 640 subjects and linked those repertoires to cytomegalovirus serostatus. In addition to the first cohort of 666 subjects, a separate validation cohort of approximately 130 different subjects was used. To predict cytomegalovirus infection status, the study combined high-throughput TCR immunosequencing, statistical association of individual TCRs with disease status, and machine learning. A later analysis re-examined previously published TCR beta repertoires from about 700 donors and added high-resolution HLA genotyping to investigate patterns of TCR occurrence. Rather than drawing on any new phenotypic data, the later analysis identified candidate immune exposures from TCR beta sequences and the way those sequences occurred across donors. An earlier analysis of several hundred of the donors used high-throughput TCR beta sequencing to judge whether each TCR beta V gene segment behaved as functional or pseudogenic. Alongside the repertoire data, information on donor age, sex, ethnicity and CMV serostatus was compiled. In a later genetic analysis, genome-wide SNP genotypes for about three fifths of the 666 donors were used, and that subset was treated as a discovery cohort. All discovery cohort repertoires had been generated on a single sequencing platform. HLA typing included class I and class II loci at four-digit resolution. The number of donors typed differed by locus, with about 629-630 for A, B, C, DRB1 and DQB1, more than 500 for DQA1, 606 for DPA1, and around 430 for DPB1. Five DR-DQ haplotypes were treated as single units for association and clustering because of strong linkage in the cohort. Among about 410 genotyped donors of the cohort, an average of about 240,000 unique TCR beta nucleotide sequences was sequenced per donor, of which about 18% were non-productive. The paper's findings and limits, for the study overall: Assigning TCR associations to individual alleles was difficult when HLA alleles, especially DR and DQ, strongly co-occurred. Correlated functional status among segregating V segments might reflect linkage disequilibrium, but an unknown experimental factor could not be ruled out. Most TCR sequences were observed very rarely across donors, whereas some public TCRs were present in many individuals. CMV serostatus was the only immune exposure information available for the cohort. An earlier analysis of around 540 of the donors showed that most TCR beta V segments appeared in productive rearrangements either about 87% or about 30% of the time, which broadly matched IMGT annotations. Compared with the approximately 600-donor mean, donors in an Asian-associated ancestry cluster had fewer N-insertions in productive TCRs, according to a later genetic analysis. This cohort had only TCR beta chains sequenced, and the lack of alpha or paired-chain data limited which features could be detected. At a false discovery rate of 0.05, a later analysis linked 16,951 TCR beta sequences to specific HLA alleles. In vitro tests confirmed that a few of the cytomegalovirus-associated TCR beta chains recognize cytomegalovirus antigens. In a later analysis, TCR association rates were found to vary across HLA loci, with the most associated TCRs seen for DRB1 alleles and the fewest for HLA-C alleles. A group of highly shared sequence variants was considered likely to be a technical artifact of the sequencing pipeline. HLA typing was unavailable for some donors at each locus, so association tests used only the typed subset. In both the original and validation cohorts, the classifier was reported to diagnose cytomegalovirus status with high specificity and sensitivity. The earlier analysis of 587 of the donors excluded 15 to 20 rarely observed V segments, including chromosome 9 orphons, because counts were too low. The presence/absence analyses assumed that sequencing depth was roughly uniform across donors, and that assumption may not be true. In the study, about 150 TCR beta chains were listed as associated with cytomegalovirus. A later analysis found that most CMV-associated TCR beta chains appeared HLA-restricted, with HLA associations seemingly driven largely by CMV exposure. V-gene and J-gene trimming of TCR beta chains was associated with a missense DCLRE1C variant in a later genetic analysis, and the association was replicated in an independent cohort. Several of the top co-occurrence clusters appeared to be linked to parvovirus B19, influenza, CMV and Epstein-Barr virus, according to a later analysis. The authors suggested that the approach could potentially be extended to other disease states and immunological phenotypes. In a later analysis, HLA-associated TCR beta chains showed more clonal expansion and lower generation probabilities than non-associated chains that were equally common. A further reported finding was that TCR beta sequences accurately predicted the HLA-A and HLA-B alleles for most subjects in the first cohort.

The cohort consisted of hundreds of healthy bone marrow donors. Cohort members were all nominally healthy when sampled, although unrecorded immune exposures were likely present. The donor was CMV seronegative and was included in the group of several hundred seronegative cohort members. Each donor provided a peripheral blood sample, and peripheral blood mononuclear cells were used for TCR beta sequencing. Genomic DNA extraction from the blood cell samples was performed with the Qiagen DNeasy Blood Extraction Kit. Libraries came from the immunoSEQ multiplex PCR assay. A mixture of 60 forward primers for TCR Vbeta segments and 13 reverse primers for TCR Jbeta segments was used in the multiplex PCR. The CDR3 region of rearranged TCR beta genes was amplified from genomic DNA by a multiplex PCR assay. Amplified TCR beta libraries were sequenced as 87-base-pair reads on the Illumina HiSeq System. The published analysis was carried out like this. In a later analysis, 80 million or so unique TCR beta chains were counted across the approximately 620 repertoires, and around 10 million of these chains were shared by at least two donors. Raw reads were error-corrected and collapsed into unique sequences with a nearest-neighbor algorithm that merged closely related sequences to remove PCR and sequencing errors. V, D and J gene segments were assigned by aligning CDR3 sequences to IMGT reference sequences. Each retained sequence needed at least a six-nucleotide match to both a V gene segment and a J gene segment. A rearrangement was called productive if the CDR3 had no stop codons and remained in frame with V and J, and every other rearrangement was called non-productive. Following IMGT convention, CDR3 was defined as the stretch from the second conserved V-encoded cysteine to the conserved J-encoded phenylalanine. The earlier analysis of about 590 of the donors excluded sequences that lacked an unambiguous match to a single V gene segment. An earlier analysis of 550 to 650 of the donors classified V segments as functional when productive rearrangements were above 56.7% and as segregating when the standard deviation between donors was above 5%. A statistical classification framework was developed to diagnose cytomegalovirus status using the catalog of TCR beta chain sequences. A later analysis assigned V and J genes by comparing TCR nucleotide sequences with IMGT/GENE-DB human TR gene sequences. Using the TCRdist pipeline, a later analysis assigned CDR3 sequences along with most-parsimonious VDJ recombination scenarios. In a later analysis, each TCR beta chain was defined by its CDR3 amino acid sequence together with its V-gene family, and reads without a unique V-gene family were excluded. To address suspected cross-contamination and a sequencing artifact, a later analysis removed around 590 highly shared, low-generation-probability nucleotide sequences. In a later analysis, a clonal expansion index was calculated for each public chain from normalized within-repertoire ranks of inferred template counts. In a later analysis, generation probabilities were computed with a VDJ recombination model fitted to out-of-frame rearrangements, and the resulting probabilities were checked against IGoR. A later analysis scored TCR-TCR, TCR-HLA and TCR-CMV co-occurrence with hypergeometric tests, applying a repertoire-size bias correction to TCR pairs. To estimate false discovery rates, a later analysis permuted the HLA or CMV assignments 20 times. In a later analysis, co-occurring TCRs were grouped with DBSCAN, and TCRdist sequence similarity was added when clustering was performed within HLA-allele-positive subsets. For co-occurrence clustering, repertoires with fewer than 30,000 or more than 120,000 public chains were excluded, along with a handful of repertoires with anomalous nucleotide sharing. TCRdb retrieved this table from immuneACCESS and kept in-frame rearrangements only. Not all clones are present; in checked studies, unresolved V genes account for under half, and no reason is known for the remainder. Clone size and V and J calls were adopted from that table, with D and trimming inferred from the DNA. The sample profile shows around 130,000 clones; 70% to 80% of them were found once. Together, the top ten hold 3.1% of the sample.

This receptor was identified in a man aged 25 to 40 in good health and CMV-seronegative. The sample taken for sequencing was PBMCs.

The nucleotide sequence reads TGTGCCAGCAGCCAAGAGGGGGGAGAGACCCAGTACTTC. The translation is CASSQEGGETQYF. The chain is encoded by TRBV4-2 joined to TRBJ2-5; 6 matching bases give a weak D call of TRBD2. The CDR3 covers 13 residues, taking in both the cysteine and the phenylalanine. Only the CDR3 region is kept as DNA, spanning 39 bases read in frame from base 1. V is clipped by 0 bases and J by 4 bases, and the sequence between their germline boundaries is 6 bases long. In the germline V gene, CDR1 corresponds to LGHNA and CDR2 to YNFKEQ.